This T cell receptor (beta chain) was sequenced for a study of shared clonotypes between healthy human individuals. CDR3 length: 15 residues. Trimming left V 3 bases short and J 4 bases short, with 17 bases between. CDR1 and CDR2 from the germline V gene are SQVTM and ANQGSEA. Sequenced by immunoSEQ multiplex PCR; TCRdb stores in-frame clones only, minus some. The repertoire holds hundreds of thousands of clones, with less than 85% as singletons. The donors were adults (healthy and HIV-negative) with no recent acute infections or vaccinations. The sequence was collected from a woman aged 25 to 45 in good health. This chain uses TRBV29-1 with TRBJ2-3; D is possibly TRBD2 (7 bases). Sequenced input: memory CD4+ T cells sorted from blood. Noted subset: CD45RA-negative fraction. CDR3 nucleotides: TGCAGCGTTGACTGGGGGGGGCGGTGGTCAGATACGCAGTATTTT. This codes for CSVDWGGRWSDTQYF.